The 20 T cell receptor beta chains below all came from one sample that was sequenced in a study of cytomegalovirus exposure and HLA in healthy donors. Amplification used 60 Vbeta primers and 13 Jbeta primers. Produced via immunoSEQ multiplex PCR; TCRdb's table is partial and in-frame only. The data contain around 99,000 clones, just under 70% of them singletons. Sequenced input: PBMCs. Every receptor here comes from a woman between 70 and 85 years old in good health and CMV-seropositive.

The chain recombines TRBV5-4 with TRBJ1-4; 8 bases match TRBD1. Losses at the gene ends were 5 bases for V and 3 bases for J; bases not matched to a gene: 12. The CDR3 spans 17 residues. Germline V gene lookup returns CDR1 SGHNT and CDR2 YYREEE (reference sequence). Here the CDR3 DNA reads TGTGCCAGCAGTCAGACGGCAGGGGGCAAAGCTAATGAAAAACTGTTTTTT. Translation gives CASSQTAGGKANEKLFF.

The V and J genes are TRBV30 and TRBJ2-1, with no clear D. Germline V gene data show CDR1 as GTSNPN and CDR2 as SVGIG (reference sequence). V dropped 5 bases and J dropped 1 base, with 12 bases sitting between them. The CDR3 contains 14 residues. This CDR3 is CAWSLGGSYNEQFF. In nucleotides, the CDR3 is TGTGCCTGGTCACTTGGCGGTTCCTACAATGAGCAGTTCTTC.

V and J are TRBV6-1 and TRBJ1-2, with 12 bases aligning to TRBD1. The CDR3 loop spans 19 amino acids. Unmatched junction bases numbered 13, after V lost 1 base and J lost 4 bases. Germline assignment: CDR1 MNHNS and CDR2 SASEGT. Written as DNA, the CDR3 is TGTGCCAGCAGTGAAGGGGCTCCCGGGACAGGGGGCTTTGTCTATGGCTACACCTTC. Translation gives CASSEGAPGTGGFVYGYTF.

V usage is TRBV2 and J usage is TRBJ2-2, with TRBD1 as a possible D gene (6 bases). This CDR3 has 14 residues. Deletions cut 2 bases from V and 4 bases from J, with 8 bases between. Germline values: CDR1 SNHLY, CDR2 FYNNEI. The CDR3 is CASSELGGTGELFF. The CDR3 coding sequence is TGTGCCAGCAGTGAACTAGGGGGCACCGGGGAGCTGTTTTTT.

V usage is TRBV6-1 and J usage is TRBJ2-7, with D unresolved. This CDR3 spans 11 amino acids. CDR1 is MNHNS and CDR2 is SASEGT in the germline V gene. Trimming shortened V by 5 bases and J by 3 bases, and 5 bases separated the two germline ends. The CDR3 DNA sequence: TGTGCCAGCAGTCAGTTCTACGAGCAGTACTTC. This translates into CASSQFYEQYF.

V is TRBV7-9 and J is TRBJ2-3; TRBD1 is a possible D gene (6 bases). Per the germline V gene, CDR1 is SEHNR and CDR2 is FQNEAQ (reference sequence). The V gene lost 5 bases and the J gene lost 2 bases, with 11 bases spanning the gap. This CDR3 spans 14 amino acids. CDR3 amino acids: CASSRGQDTDTQYF. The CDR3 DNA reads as TGTGCCAGCAGCCGGGGACAAGACACAGATACGCAGTATTTT.

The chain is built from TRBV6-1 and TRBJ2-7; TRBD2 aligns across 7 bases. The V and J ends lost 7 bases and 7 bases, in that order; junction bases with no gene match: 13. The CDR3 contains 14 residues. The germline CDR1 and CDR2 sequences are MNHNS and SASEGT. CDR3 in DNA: TGTGCCAGCACCCCTGGGGGGGTTCCTCGGGAGCAGTACTTC. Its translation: CASTPGGVPREQYF.

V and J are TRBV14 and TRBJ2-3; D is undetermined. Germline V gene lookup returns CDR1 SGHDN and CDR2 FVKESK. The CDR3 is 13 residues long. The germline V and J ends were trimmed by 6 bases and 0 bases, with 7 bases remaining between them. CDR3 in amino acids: CASRFSSTDTQYF. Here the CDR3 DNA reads TGTGCCAGCAGATTCTCTAGCACAGATACGCAGTATTTT.

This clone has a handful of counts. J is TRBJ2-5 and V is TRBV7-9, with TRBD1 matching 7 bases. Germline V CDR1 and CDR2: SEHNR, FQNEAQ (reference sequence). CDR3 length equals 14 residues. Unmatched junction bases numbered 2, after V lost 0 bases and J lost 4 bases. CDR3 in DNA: TGTGCCAGCAGCTTAGCAGGGGGCGGAGAGACCCAGTACTTC. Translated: CASSLAGGGETQYF.

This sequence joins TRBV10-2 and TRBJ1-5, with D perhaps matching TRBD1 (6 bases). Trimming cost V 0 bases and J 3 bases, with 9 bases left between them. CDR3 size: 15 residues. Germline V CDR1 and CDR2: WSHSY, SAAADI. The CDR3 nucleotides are TGCGCCAGCAGTGAGTCGGACAGTGCCAATCAGCCCCAGCATTTT. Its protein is CASSESDSANQPQHF.

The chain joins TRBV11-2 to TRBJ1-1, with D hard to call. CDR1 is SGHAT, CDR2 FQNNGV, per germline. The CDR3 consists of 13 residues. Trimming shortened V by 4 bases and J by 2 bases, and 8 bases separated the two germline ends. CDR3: CASSSGLNTEAFF. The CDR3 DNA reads TGTGCCAGCAGCTCCGGACTTAACACTGAAGCTTTCTTT.

CDR3 nucleotides: TGCGCCAGCAGCTTAGAGACAGTCCTCTCCTACGAGCAGTACTTC. This codes for CASSLETVLSYEQYF. The gene calls are TRBV5-1 and TRBJ2-7, with D possibly being TRBD1 (5 bases). The germline gives CDR1 SGHRS, CDR2 YFSETQ. V dropped 2 bases and J dropped 0 bases, with 12 bases sitting between them. The length of the CDR3 is 15 residues.

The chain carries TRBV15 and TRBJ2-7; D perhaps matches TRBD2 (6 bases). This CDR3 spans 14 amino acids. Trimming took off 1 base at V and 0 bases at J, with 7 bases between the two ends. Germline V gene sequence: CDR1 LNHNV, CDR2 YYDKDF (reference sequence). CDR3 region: CATSRVGGSYEQYF. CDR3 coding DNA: TGTGCCACCAGCAGAGTGGGGGGCTCCTACGAGCAGTACTTC.

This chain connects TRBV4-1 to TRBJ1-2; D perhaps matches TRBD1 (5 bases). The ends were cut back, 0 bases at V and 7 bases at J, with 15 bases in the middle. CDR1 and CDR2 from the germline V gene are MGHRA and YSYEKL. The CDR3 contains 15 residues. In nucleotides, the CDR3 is TGCGCCAGCAGCCAAGATGGTCCAGGGATCGGTGGCTACACCTTC. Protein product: CASSQDGPGIGGYTF.

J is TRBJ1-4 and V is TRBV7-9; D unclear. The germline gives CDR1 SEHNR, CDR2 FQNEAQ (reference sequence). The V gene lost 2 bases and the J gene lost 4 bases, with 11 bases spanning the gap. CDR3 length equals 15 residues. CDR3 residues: CASSLPNSFNEKLFF. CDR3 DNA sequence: TGTGCCAGCAGCTTACCCAACAGCTTTAATGAAAAACTGTTTTTT.

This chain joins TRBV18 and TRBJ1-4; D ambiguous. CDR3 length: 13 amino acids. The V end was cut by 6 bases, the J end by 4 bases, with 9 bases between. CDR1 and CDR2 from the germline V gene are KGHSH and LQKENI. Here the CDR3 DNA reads TGTGCCAGCTCTCTGGTAGATAATGAAAAACTGTTTTTT. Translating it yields CASSLVDNEKLFF.

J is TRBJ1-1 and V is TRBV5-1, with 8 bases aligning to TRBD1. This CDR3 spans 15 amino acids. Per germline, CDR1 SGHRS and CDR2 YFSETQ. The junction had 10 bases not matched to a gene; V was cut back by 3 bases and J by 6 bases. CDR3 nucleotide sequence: TGCGCCAGCAGCTCTGGACAGGGAGCTTTTCCTGAAGCTTTCTTT. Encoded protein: CASSSGQGAFPEAFF.

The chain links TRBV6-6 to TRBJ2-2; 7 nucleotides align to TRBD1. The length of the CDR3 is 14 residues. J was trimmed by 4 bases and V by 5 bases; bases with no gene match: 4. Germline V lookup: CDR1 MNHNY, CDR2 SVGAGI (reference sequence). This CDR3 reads CASSPSGGTGELFF. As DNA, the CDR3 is TGTGCCAGCAGTCCTTCAGGGGGCACCGGGGAGCTGTTTTTT.

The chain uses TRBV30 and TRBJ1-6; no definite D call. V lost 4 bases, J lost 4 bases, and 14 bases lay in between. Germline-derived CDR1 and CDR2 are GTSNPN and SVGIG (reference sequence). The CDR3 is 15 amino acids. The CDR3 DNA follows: TGTGCCTGGAACCTCAACGTACAGTATAATTCACCCCTCCACTTT. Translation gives CAWNLNVQYNSPLHF.

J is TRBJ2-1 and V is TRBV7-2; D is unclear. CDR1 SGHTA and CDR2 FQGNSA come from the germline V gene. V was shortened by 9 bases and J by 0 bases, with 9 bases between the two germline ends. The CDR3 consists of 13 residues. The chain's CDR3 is CASSTVSYNEQFF. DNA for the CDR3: TGTGCCAGTTCGACTGTCTCCTACAATGAGCAGTTCTTC.